The 22 T cell receptor beta chains below come from one sample, sequenced in a study of blood T cell repertoires in COVID-19. Clones were read by immunoSEQ multiplex PCR, and TCRdb kept only the in-frame ones, dropping some. The profile shows approximately 270,000 clones, just under 90% of them singletons. Sequencing input: PBMCs or T cells enriched from blood (not recorded which). These receptors were taken from a young woman with acute COVID-19.

V and J are TRBV4-1 and TRBJ2-1, with TRBD2 matching 8 bases. The CDR3 contains 16 residues. The V and J ends lost 3 bases and 7 bases, in that order; junction bases with no gene match: 11. Germline loops: CDR1 MGHRA, CDR2 YSYEKL. The CDR3 sequence: CASSHGGSGMGNEQFF. The CDR3 nucleotides read TGCGCCAGCAGCCACGGGGGTAGCGGGATGGGTAATGAGCAGTTCTTC.

This clone was counted once. The chain is built from TRBV7-6 and TRBJ2-2; the D is unclear. The germline V gene has CDR1 SGHVS and CDR2 FNYEAQ. This CDR3 spans 15 amino acids. V lost 1 base, J lost 1 base, and 7 bases lay in between. The CDR3 coding sequence is TGTGCCAGCAGCTTAGGGAGCCAGAACACCGGGGAGCTGTTTTTT. This codes for CASSLGSQNTGELFF.

V gene TRBV7-8 combines with J gene TRBJ2-7; a possible D gene is TRBD1 (6 bases). This CDR3 region has 16 residues. V shed 1 base and J shed 4 bases, with 17 bases lying between them. In germline, CDR1 is SGHVS, CDR2 FQNEAQ. The DNA for the CDR3 is TGTGCCAGCAGCTTAGTATTCAGGCAGGGGCAATACGAGCAGTACTTC. It is translated as CASSLVFRQGQYEQYF.

The chain recombines TRBV27 with TRBJ1-1, with D hard to call. The length of the CDR3 is 14 residues. Per the germline V gene, CDR1 is MNHEY and CDR2 is SMNVEV (reference sequence). V lost 2 bases and J 6 bases, leaving 13 bases between the germline ends. CDR3 DNA: TGTGCCAGCAGTTTACGTGGTGGGCAGGCTGAAGCTTTCTTT. The encoded protein is CASSLRGGQAEAFF.

This chain connects TRBV9 to TRBJ1-4; TRBD1 matches 8 bases. The CDR3 is 14 amino acids. Trimming took 4 bases from V and 7 from J; bases not matched to a gene: 6. Per the germline V gene, CDR1 is SGDLS and CDR2 is YYNGEE. The CDR3 reads CASSNTGGSEKLFF. DNA of the CDR3: TGTGCCAGCAGCAACACAGGGGGGAGTGAAAAACTGTTTTTT.

This clone has a single count. This chain connects TRBV11-3 to TRBJ2-7; the match to TRBD2 covers 7 bases. The CDR3 consists of 15 residues. Looked up from germline, CDR1 is SGHNT and CDR2 is YENEEA. Trimming cost V 2 bases and J 1 base; bases outside gene matches: 5. CDR3 region: CASSLRGGSSYEQYF. CDR3 DNA sequence: TGTGCCAGCAGCTTAAGGGGCGGGAGTTCCTACGAGCAGTACTTC.

The V gene is TRBV4-1, the J gene TRBJ2-7; D is unclear. The V end was cut by 1 base, the J end by 6 bases, with 13 bases between. The CDR3 has 14 amino acids. Germline V gene lookup returns CDR1 MGHRA and CDR2 YSYEKL. CDR3 nucleotides: TGCGCCAGCAGCCAAGTAGAGGCTACCGGCGAGCAGTACTTC. Its translation is CASSQVEATGEQYF.

The chain recombines TRBV5-1 with TRBJ2-3; 8 bases align to TRBD2. This CDR3 comprises 16 residues. V was pared by 3 bases and J by 2 bases, with 8 bases of the junction left unmatched. Germline CDR1 and CDR2: SGHRS and YFSETQ. The CDR3 DNA follows: TGCGCCAGCAGCTCCCGCGGACTAGCTGTCACAGATACGCAGTATTTT. Translation gives CASSSRGLAVTDTQYF.

The genes are TRBV3-1 (or the pseudogene TRBV3-2) and TRBJ2-1, with 10 bases aligning to TRBD2. The CDR3 extends over 15 amino acids. Per the germline V gene, CDR1 is LGHDT and CDR2 is YNNKEL (reference sequence). Germline trimming cut 1 base from V and 10 bases from J; bases unmatched to any gene: 7. The chain's CDR3 is CASSQGAGGPDEQFF. In DNA form, the CDR3 reads TGTGCCAGCAGCCAAGGAGCGGGAGGGCCCGACGAGCAGTTCTTC.

The chain employs TRBV7-2 and TRBJ2-2, with D maybe TRBD2 (7 bases). Germline loops: CDR1 SGHTA, CDR2 FQGNSA. The V gene lost 6 bases and the J gene lost 3 bases, with 20 bases spanning the gap. This CDR3 spans 17 amino acids. DNA for the CDR3: TGTGCCAGCAGGGGTCTGGGAGGGGGAGAATACACCGGGGAGCTGTTTTTT. This encodes CASRGLGGGEYTGELFF.

The rearrangement joins TRBV2 to TRBJ2-7; TRBD2 agrees at 11 bases. The CDR3 runs 21 residues. The V gene's germline CDR1 is SNHLY and CDR2 FYNNEI. With V trimmed by 0 bases and J by 4 bases, 20 bases remained unmatched. CDR3 protein: CASSEAPPFSDSGRARYEQYF. The CDR3 DNA sequence: TGTGCCAGCAGTGAAGCCCCGCCCTTCTCGGATAGCGGGAGGGCCAGATACGAGCAGTACTTC.

V gene TRBV18 combines with J gene TRBJ2-3; 8 bases match TRBD1. The junction had 4 bases not matched to a gene; V was cut back by 5 bases and J by 0 bases. The CDR3 loop spans 15 amino acids. CDR1 is KGHSH, CDR2 LQKENI, per germline. CDR3: CASSGTGSSTDTQYF. Written as DNA, the CDR3 is TGTGCCAGCTCAGGGACAGGCTCTAGCACAGATACGCAGTATTTT.

The chain combines TRBV3-1 (or the pseudogene TRBV3-2) with TRBJ2-5; 8 positions agree with TRBD2. V lost 3 bases, J lost 4 bases, and 10 bases stayed unmatched. The V gene's germline CDR1 is LGHDT and CDR2 YNNKEL (reference sequence). The CDR3 is 16 residues long. As DNA, the CDR3 is TGTGCCAGCAGCCACCCCCCCAGCGGGAGTTCAGAGACCCAGTACTTC. Protein sequence: CASSHPPSGSSETQYF.

This chain connects TRBV3-1 (or the pseudogene TRBV3-2) to TRBJ1-2; D is unclear. Trimming stripped 3 bases from V and 3 bases from J, with 17 bases between. The germline CDR1 and CDR2 sequences are LGHDT and YNNKEL (reference sequence). This CDR3 region has 16 residues. The CDR3: CASSHSERGNDYGYTF. DNA for the CDR3: TGTGCCAGCAGCCATTCTGAACGGGGAAATGACTATGGCTACACCTTC.

About this clone: Other nucleotide sequences from this sample produce the same CDR3. This chain connects TRBV28 to TRBJ2-7; TRBD2 aligns across 9 bases. The junction had 2 bases not matched to a gene; V was cut back by 5 bases and J by 3 bases. The germline V gene has CDR1 MDHEN and CDR2 SYDVKM. The CDR3 spans 13 residues. The CDR3 DNA sequence: TGTGCCAGCAGTCTGACTAGCGGCTACGAGCAGTACTTC. This translates into CASSLTSGYEQYF.

The chain has TRBV23-1 and TRBJ1-1; TRBD1 matches at 8 bases. TRBV23-1 is flagged as an ORF with uncertain function. This CDR3 region has 21 residues. After removal of 0 bases from V and 3 bases from J, the junction contained 21 bases not matched to a gene. The CDR3 DNA follows: TGCGCCAGCAGTCAATCCCAAGCGCCACCGCGGACAGGGCGAAAGTACACTGAAGCTTTCTTT. Residues: CASSQSQAPPRTGRKYTEAFF.

This clone has just one count. V gene TRBV5-1 combines with J gene TRBJ1-4; D unresolved. CDR3 length: 15 amino acids. Trimming took 1 base from V and 0 from J, leaving 7 bases between them. Germline values: CDR1 SGHRS, CDR2 YFSETQ. This CDR3 reads CASSLFSATNEKLFF. Written as DNA, the CDR3 is TGCGCCAGCAGCTTGTTTAGTGCAACTAATGAAAAACTGTTTTTT.

The chain couples TRBV6-2 or TRBV6-3 to TRBJ1-2, with TRBD1 matching over 7 bases. CDR1 is MNHEY and CDR2 is SVGEGT in the germline V gene. This CDR3 is built from 14 residues. V lost 4 bases and J lost 7; bases outside the gene matches: 9. The CDR3 protein is CASSSTGEVGGYTF. The CDR3, as DNA: TGTGCCAGCAGTTCAACAGGGGAGGTCGGTGGCTACACCTTC.

The chain combines TRBV6-5 with TRBJ1-1, with 11 bases that match TRBD1. V lost 9 bases, J lost 7 bases, and 4 bases stayed unmatched. This CDR3 region has 12 residues. The germline CDR1 and CDR2 sequences are MNHEY and SVGAGI. The DNA for the CDR3 is TGTGCCAGTTGGGGGACAGGGGGTGAAGCTTTCTTT. Translating it yields CASWGTGGEAFF.

The rearrangement joins TRBV19 to TRBJ2-2, with a tentative D call TRBD2 (6 bases). The CDR3 spans 16 residues. Germline V lookup: CDR1 LNHDA, CDR2 SQIVND (reference sequence). V was shortened by 3 bases and J by 7 bases, with 18 bases between the two germline ends. The CDR3 is CASSIVSGTMNGELFF. The CDR3 DNA sequence: TGTGCCAGTAGTATCGTTAGCGGAACAATGAACGGGGAGCTGTTTTTT.

The count of this clone is one. The J gene is TRBJ1-1, the V gene TRBV5-1; 9 nucleotides agree with TRBD1. Germline CDR1 and CDR2: SGHRS and YFSETQ. This CDR3 has 16 amino acids. Trimming at V came to 0 bases and at J to 4 bases, leaving 7 bases not matched to a gene. The DNA of the CDR3 is TGCGCCAGCAGCTTGGCTCGGGACAGGGCTATCACTGAAGCTTTCTTT. Translated, it gives CASSLARDRAITEAFF.

The V call is TRBV19, the J call TRBJ2-1; 7 bases line up with TRBD2. V dropped 11 bases and J dropped 0; count of bases not matched to a gene: 13. Germline CDR1 LNHDA, CDR2 SQIVND (reference sequence). The CDR3 loop spans 16 amino acids. In nucleotides, the CDR3 is TGTGCCTCGGGGTGGGCGGGAGAGAGCTCCTACAATGAGCAGTTCTTC. Its protein product is CASGWAGESSYNEQFF.